Each of the 26 T cell receptor beta chains below was sequenced from the same sample in a study of identical twins. TCRdb independently ran MiXCR on the 5' RACE reads; one entry per CDR3 protein. The sample contains roughly 700,000 distinct CDR3 sequences, less than 10% of which appear only once. The same sample was also studied in work on yellow fever vaccine responses in identical twins.

Sequencing was carried out using PBMCs. These receptors were collected from a woman between 18 and 29 years old in good health.

This clonotype turned up a few times. The rearrangement uses TRBV29-1 and TRBJ1-3, with no clear D. CDR3 length: 13 amino acids. Per germline, CDR1 SQVTM and CDR2 ANQGSEA. V lost 5 bases and J lost 0, with 8 bases in between. The CDR3 here is CSVSTASGNTIYF. Written as DNA, the CDR3 is TGCAGCGTTTCAACAGCCTCTGGAAACACCATATATTTT.

This clonotype was detected only a few times. The chain joins TRBV12-5 to TRBJ1-1; 11 nucleotides align to TRBD1. The V gene's germline CDR1 is LGHNT and CDR2 FRNRAP. J was trimmed by 4 bases and V by 2 bases; bases with no gene match: 9. CDR3 size: 17 residues. CDR3 in DNA: TGTGCTAGTGGTTTGCTCGGGACAGGGGGGGCAAGCACTGAAGCTTTCTTT. Its protein is CASGLLGTGGASTEAFF.

This clonotype showed up many times. The V call is TRBV6-1, the J call TRBJ1-6; D ambiguous. The CDR3 runs 17 residues. V was pared by 7 bases and J by 0 bases, with 16 bases between. Germline V gene sequence: CDR1 MNHNS, CDR2 SASEGT. DNA of the CDR3: TGTGCCAGCACCTACACCGGCAAGAGCTCCTATAATTCACCCCTCCACTTT. Protein sequence: CASTYTGKSSYNSPLHF.

CDR3 nucleotide sequence: TGTGCCAGCAGTTTTAGGGGACTAGCGGCTTACGAGCAGTACTTC. Protein sequence: CASSFRGLAAYEQYF. The chain joins TRBV28 to TRBJ2-7; 11 bases fit TRBD2. V shed 3 bases and J 4 bases; nucleotides not matched to a gene: 5. This CDR3 has 15 residues. From germline, CDR1 is MDHEN and CDR2 SYDVKM.

This sequence joins TRBV7-9 and TRBJ1-2, with no clear D. The germline gives CDR1 SEHNR, CDR2 FQNEAQ (reference sequence). The V and J ends lost 4 bases and 4 bases respectively, with 10 bases between them. The CDR3 extends over 13 amino acids. For the CDR3, the DNA is TGTGCCAGCAGCTCCAGCCGGACCTATGGCTACACCTTC. Amino acid sequence: CASSSSRTYGYTF.

Only a few counts were recorded for this clonotype. The chain employs TRBV10-2 and TRBJ1-6; no definite D call. The CDR3 has 15 residues. V lost 1 base to trimming and J lost 4 bases, with 8 bases between them. Germline V lookup: CDR1 WSHSY, CDR2 SAAADI. The CDR3 protein is CASSELGLYNSPLHF. The CDR3 coding sequence is TGCGCCAGCAGTGAGTTAGGGCTATATAATTCACCCCTCCACTTT.

The chain couples TRBV29-1 to TRBJ2-3, with a tentative D call TRBD1 (6 bases). Per the germline V gene, CDR1 is SQVTM and CDR2 is ANQGSEA. CDR3 length: 13 amino acids. Trimming stripped 5 bases from V and 2 bases from J, with 11 bases between. The CDR3 protein is CSVFGTNTDTQYF. CDR3 sequence (DNA): TGCAGCGTTTTCGGGACAAACACAGATACGCAGTATTTT.

The chain has TRBV5-4 and TRBJ2-2, with 9 bases fitting TRBD1. Germline CDR1 SGHNT, CDR2 YYREEE (reference sequence). CDR3 length: 14 amino acids. Germline trimming cut 4 bases from V and 4 bases from J; bases unmatched to any gene: 2. The CDR3 DNA reads as TGTGCCAGCAGCCTACAGGGGGCCACCGGGGAGCTGTTTTTT. Its protein is CASSLQGATGELFF.

The chain joins TRBV5-6 to TRBJ2-3; tentative D call: TRBD1 (6 bases). Germline CDR1 is SGHDT and CDR2 is YYEEEE. V lost 4 bases and J lost 2, with 17 bases in between. CDR3 length equals 16 residues. The CDR3 loop reads CASSDPMTGYTDTQYF. CDR3 nucleotide sequence: TGTGCCAGCAGCGACCCAATGACAGGCTACACAGATACGCAGTATTTT.

This sequence joins TRBV29-1 and TRBJ1-4; maybe TRBD1 (5 bases). The CDR3 is 14 residues long. Germline V gene sequence: CDR1 SQVTM, CDR2 ANQGSEA. Trimming removed 4 bases at V and 7 bases at J, with 16 bases between. The CDR3 loop reads CSVGNRFSGEKLFF. CDR3 bases: TGCAGCGTTGGAAACAGGTTTTCGGGTGAAAAACTGTTTTTT.

For the CDR3, the DNA is TGTGCCAGCAGCTTAGCGGGGGGGCTTACTATTGAGCAGTTCTTC. It encodes CASSLAGGLTIEQFF. The V gene is TRBV7-2, the J gene TRBJ2-1, with D possibly TRBD2 on 7 matching bases. Per the germline V gene, CDR1 is SGHTA and CDR2 is FQGNSA. The CDR3 extends over 15 amino acids. Deletions cut 0 bases from V and 9 bases from J, with 15 bases between.

This clonotype was found many times. The rearrangement links TRBV5-6 to TRBJ2-7, with D perhaps TRBD1 (5 bases). The CDR3 covers 16 residues. The V gene's germline CDR1 is SGHDT and CDR2 YYEEEE. The V end lost 0 bases, the J end lost 3 bases, and 16 bases lay between the germline ends. The CDR3: CASSLVPRTPHYEQYF. In DNA, the CDR3 is TGTGCCAGCAGCTTGGTCCCGCGGACACCCCACTACGAGCAGTACTTC.

This clonotype was picked up many times. The rearrangement joins TRBV7-9 to TRBJ2-7; tentatively, D is TRBD1 or TRBD2 (5 bases each). Trimming left V 4 bases short and J 4 bases short, with 17 bases between. This CDR3 is built from 15 residues. Germline V CDR1 and CDR2: SEHNR, FQNEAQ (reference sequence). The CDR3 nucleotides read TGTGCCAGCAGCTACCCGCCGGGGCTTCTGTACGAGCAGTACTTC. It translates to CASSYPPGLLYEQYF.

The gene calls are TRBV5-5 and TRBJ2-1, with TRBD1 matching over 9 bases. Germline CDR1 SGHKS, CDR2 YYEKEE (reference sequence). CDR3 length: 14 residues. V lost 4 bases to trimming and J lost 7 bases; unmatched junction nucleotides: 6. CDR3 bases: TGTGCCAGCAGCCAAGGGACAGGGTGGAATGAGCAGTTCTTC. Translated, it gives CASSQGTGWNEQFF. The entire variable domain, with the rest obtained from reference TRBV5-5 and TRBJ2-1, is as follows: DAGVTQSPTHLIKTRGQQVTLRCSPISGHKSVSWYQQVLGQGPQFIFQYYEKEERGRGNFPDRFSARQFPNYSSELNVNALLLGDSALYLCASSQGTGWNEQFFGPGTRLTVL.

This clonotype occurred many times. This chain uses TRBV27 with TRBJ2-1, with TRBD1 matching 7 bases. The CDR3 is 15 amino acids. V lost 5 bases and J lost 7; bases outside the gene matches: 11. Germline-derived CDR1 and CDR2 are MNHEY and SMNVEV (reference sequence). CDR3 region: CASSQRSTGMNEQFF. CDR3 DNA: TGTGCCAGCAGTCAACGATCGACAGGGATGAATGAGCAGTTCTTC.

This clonotype was seen many times. The chain combines TRBV5-6 with TRBJ2-1; 9 bases map to TRBD2. Trimming cost V 4 bases and J 4 bases; bases outside gene matches: 6. Germline CDR1 SGHDT, CDR2 YYEEEE. This CDR3 contains 15 residues. In DNA, the CDR3 is TGTGCCAGCAGCACCCTAGCGGGGAAATACAATGAGCAGTTCTTC. This sequence encodes CASSTLAGKYNEQFF. The entire variable domain, with the rest obtained from reference TRBV5-6 and TRBJ2-1, is as follows: DAGVTQSPTHLIKTRGQQVTLRCSPKSGHDTVSWYQQALGQGPQFIFQYYEEEERQRGNFPDRFSGHQFPNYSSELNVNALLLGDSALYLCASSTLAGKYNEQFFGPGTRLTVL.

The table lists this clonotype with a few counts. V usage is TRBV10-3 and J usage is TRBJ1-2, with D maybe TRBD1 (5 bases). V was shortened by 0 bases and J by 0 bases, with 11 bases between the two germline ends. Germline CDR1 ENHRY, CDR2 SYGVKD. CDR3 length: 16 residues. The DNA for the CDR3 is TGTGCCATCAGTGAGTCGATGGGCAGGGCTAACTATGGCTACACCTTC. It specifies CAISESMGRANYGYTF.

The gene calls are TRBV6-1 and TRBJ2-3, with D perhaps TRBD2 (7 bases). V was clipped by 6 bases and J by 3 bases, with 16 bases between them. The CDR3 consists of 15 residues. Per germline, CDR1 MNHNS and CDR2 SASEGT. The CDR3: CASRKGGAGTDTQYF. The CDR3 DNA is TGTGCCAGCAGAAAAGGGGGGGCCGGGACAGATACGCAGTATTTT.

In this sample, this clonotype turned up many times. The chain couples TRBV10-3 to TRBJ2-1, with D possibly matching TRBD2 (5 bases). The V and J ends lost 3 bases and 9 bases respectively, with 15 bases between them. The CDR3 loop spans 14 amino acids. Germline V lookup: CDR1 ENHRY, CDR2 SYGVKD. Here the CDR3 DNA reads TGTGCCATCAGTGAAGGAGGAGGTCTACGTGAGCAGTTCTTC. This translates into CAISEGGGLREQFF.

The chain links TRBV20-1 to TRBJ2-1; 8 bases map to TRBD2. The ends lost 0 bases at V and 2 bases at J; junction bases unmatched: 12. The CDR3 length is 18 residues. Germline V gene data show CDR1 as DFQATT and CDR2 as SNEGSKA (reference sequence). The CDR3 is CSARDQLRAGGAYNEQFF. CDR3 DNA sequence: TGCAGTGCTAGAGATCAACTGCGGGCGGGAGGTGCCTACAATGAGCAGTTCTTC.

The chain carries TRBV6-5 and TRBJ2-1, with 7 positions matching TRBD2. In germline, CDR1 is MNHEY, CDR2 SVGAGI. With 2 bases clipped from V and 2 bases from J, the junction kept 3 bases outside the gene matches. CDR3 length: 15 residues. For the CDR3, the DNA is TGTGCCAGCAGTTACATCGGGGGGACCTACAATGAGCAGTTCTTC. As protein: CASSYIGGTYNEQFF.

The V and J genes are TRBV11-2 and TRBJ1-6; tentatively, D is TRBD1 (5 bases). Per the germline V gene, CDR1 is SGHAT and CDR2 is FQNNGV. This CDR3 has 16 amino acids. With 3 bases removed from V and 10 bases from J, the gap between germline ends came to 19 bases. CDR3 residues: CASSFPGGEFGSPLHF. As DNA, the CDR3 is TGTGCCAGCAGCTTCCCGGGGGGGGAATTCGGATCACCCCTCCACTTT.

This chain uses TRBV15 with TRBJ2-5, with D possibly matching TRBD1 (6 bases). The germline V gene has CDR1 LNHNV and CDR2 YYDKDF (reference sequence). The CDR3 extends over 13 amino acids. V lost 7 bases and J 7 bases, leaving 16 bases between the germline ends. CDR3 nucleotide sequence: TGTGCCACCACCCAAGGACAGCCTTCGACCCAGTACTTC. It is translated as CATTQGQPSTQYF. Complete variable domain (other parts from reference TRBV15 and TRBJ2-5): DAMVIQNPRYQVTQFGKPVTLSCSQTLNHNVMYWYQQKSSQAPKLLFHYYDKDFNNEADTPDNFQSRRPNTSFCFLDIRSPGLGDTAMYLCATTQGQPSTQYFGPGTRLLVL.

The chain has TRBV24-1 and TRBJ2-6, with D unclear. The CDR3 is 17 residues long. Per the germline V gene, CDR1 is KGHDR and CDR2 is SFDVKD. V shed 6 bases and J shed 0 bases, with 14 bases lying between them. CDR3 loop: CATSSAGTSSGANVLTF. The CDR3 DNA reads TGTGCCACCAGTTCGGCAGGCACAAGCTCTGGGGCCAACGTCCTGACTTTC.

A few counts support this clonotype. The rearrangement links TRBV21-1 to TRBJ2-7. TRBV21-1 is marked as a pseudogene. The CDR3 consists of 15 residues. The CDR3, as DNA: TGTGCCAGCAGCAAATACCGCGGACCGTTACGGGAGCAGTACTTC. This encodes CASSKYRGPLREQYF.

Ten or more counts support this clonotype. This chain joins TRBV15 and TRBJ1-2; the D is unclear. Germline CDR1 LNHNV, CDR2 YYDKDF (reference sequence). The V and J ends lost 0 bases and 7 bases respectively, with 15 bases between them. The CDR3 covers 15 residues. CDR3 in DNA: TGTGCCACCAGCAGAGATTCCGGAGCGATGGGTGGCTACACCTTC. Translating gives CATSRDSGAMGGYTF.